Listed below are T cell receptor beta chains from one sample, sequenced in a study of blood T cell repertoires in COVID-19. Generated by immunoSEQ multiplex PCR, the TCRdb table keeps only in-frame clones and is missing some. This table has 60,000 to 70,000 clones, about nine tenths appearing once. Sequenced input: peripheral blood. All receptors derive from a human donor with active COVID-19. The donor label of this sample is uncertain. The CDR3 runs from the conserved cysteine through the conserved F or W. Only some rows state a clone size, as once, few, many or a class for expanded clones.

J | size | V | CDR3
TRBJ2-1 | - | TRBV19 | CASSPLPTSGRGGSYNEQFF
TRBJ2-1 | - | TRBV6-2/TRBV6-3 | CASSYRDYNEQFF
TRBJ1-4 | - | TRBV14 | CASRSQASWKLFF
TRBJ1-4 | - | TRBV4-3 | CASRSHNEKLFF
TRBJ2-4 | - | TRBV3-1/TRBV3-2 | CASSQGRVNIQYF
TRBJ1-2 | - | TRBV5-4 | CASSLVGQGRSYGYTF
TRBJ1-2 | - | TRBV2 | CASSDEGSGYTF
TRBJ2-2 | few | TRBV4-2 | CASSQGIGTGELFF
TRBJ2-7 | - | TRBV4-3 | CASSQGRTGIYEQYF
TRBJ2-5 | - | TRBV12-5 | CASGLESGRVRETQYF
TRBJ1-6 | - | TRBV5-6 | CASSLSGRSPLHF
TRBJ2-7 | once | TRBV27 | CASSLRGSQDTYEQYF
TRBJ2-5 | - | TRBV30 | CAWSVSSSGRPWETQYF
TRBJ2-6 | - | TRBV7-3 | CASSPSRSGANVLTF
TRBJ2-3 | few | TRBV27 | CASSPNLAGGPADTQYF
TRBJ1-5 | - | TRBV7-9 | CASSLTGGTQHF
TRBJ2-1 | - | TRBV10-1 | CASSPTSGPYNEQFF
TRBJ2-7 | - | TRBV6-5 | CASSGLVLYEQYF
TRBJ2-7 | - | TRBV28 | CASSLLPGQSVSYEQYF
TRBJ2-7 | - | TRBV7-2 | CASSLDAGGSSDEQYF
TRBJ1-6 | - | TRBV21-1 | CASSKEGTGVGPLHF
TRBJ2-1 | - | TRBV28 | CASGSAGTGTYNEQFF
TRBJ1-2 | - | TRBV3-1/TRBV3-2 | CASSHEAGVRGYTF
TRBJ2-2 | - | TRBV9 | CASTNRGGSGGELFF
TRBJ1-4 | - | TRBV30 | CAWSVGQGGGEKLFF
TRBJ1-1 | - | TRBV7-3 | CASSTQAGGLNTEAFF
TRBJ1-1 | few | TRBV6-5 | CASSYSGGTEAFF
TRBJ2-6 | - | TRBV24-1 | CATSGRGFSGANVLTF
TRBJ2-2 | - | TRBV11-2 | CASSLGGAAGTGELFF
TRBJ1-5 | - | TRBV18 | CASSSTENQPQHF
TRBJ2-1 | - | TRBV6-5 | CASSYSRASGSNEQFF
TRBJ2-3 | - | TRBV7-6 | CASSLALTGGNTDTQYF
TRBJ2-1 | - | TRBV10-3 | CAISGTSGKTEQFF
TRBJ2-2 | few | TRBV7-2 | CASRTGGAGELFF
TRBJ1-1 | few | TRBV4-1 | CASSHGEGLNTEAFF
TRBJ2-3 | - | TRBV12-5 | CASGPGTSTDTQYF
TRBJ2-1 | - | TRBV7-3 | CASSYNGDEQFF
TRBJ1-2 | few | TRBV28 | CASSTSRVGRGYTF
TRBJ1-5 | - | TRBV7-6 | CASSSRVDQPQHF
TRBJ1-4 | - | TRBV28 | CASSRQKDEKLFF
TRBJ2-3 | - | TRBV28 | CASGGDTDTQYF
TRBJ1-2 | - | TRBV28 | CASSPAQGIYGYTF
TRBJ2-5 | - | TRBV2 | CASSGGLGQETQYF
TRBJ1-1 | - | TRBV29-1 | CSADRGPTEAFF
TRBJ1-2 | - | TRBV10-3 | CAISDSGRGVGSYTF
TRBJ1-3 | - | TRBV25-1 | CASSYLGGGNTIYF
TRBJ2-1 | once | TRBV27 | CASSLLGPLGQFF
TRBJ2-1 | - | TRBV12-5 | CASGWGEQFF
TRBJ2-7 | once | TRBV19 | CASSDLTGYEQYF
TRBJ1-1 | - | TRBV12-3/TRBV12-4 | CASNQNRNTEAFF
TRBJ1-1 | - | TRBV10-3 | CAISAPTRNTEAFF
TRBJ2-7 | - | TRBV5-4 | CASSLRQGLHEQYF
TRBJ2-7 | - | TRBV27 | CASRPGQVYEQYF
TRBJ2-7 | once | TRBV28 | CASSLGTGNYEQYF
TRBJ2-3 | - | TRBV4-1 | CASSANGGEGTDTQYF
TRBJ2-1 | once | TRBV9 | CASSASGRAGIGNEQFF
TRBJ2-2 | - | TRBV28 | CASRGGLAGIVSGELFF
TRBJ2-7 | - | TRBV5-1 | CASSLERGWVEQYF
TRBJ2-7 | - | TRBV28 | CASSLPTGIYEQYF
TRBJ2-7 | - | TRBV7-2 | CASSSGTRRYEQYF